One and the same sample provided the 8 T cell receptor beta chains below, sequenced in a study of cytomegalovirus exposure and HLA in healthy donors. This PCR relied on a set of 60 Vbeta primers and 13 Jbeta primers. Generated by immunoSEQ multiplex PCR, the TCRdb table keeps only in-frame clones and is missing some. The sample contains around 140,000 clones, over 65% of which appear only once. The sample consisted of PBMCs. The receptors shown here come from a man between 35 and 55 years old in good health and CMV-seronegative.

This chain connects TRBV4-1 to TRBJ1-1; no definite D call. The V end lost 2 bases, the J end lost 6 bases, and 13 bases lay between the germline ends. CDR3 size: 14 residues. Germline V lookup: CDR1 MGHRA, CDR2 YSYEKL. CDR3 region: CASSQSPAPPEAFF. The DNA of the CDR3 is TGCGCCAGCAGCCAATCCCCCGCGCCCCCTGAAGCTTTCTTT.

The V gene is TRBV18, the J gene TRBJ1-5, with a tentative D call TRBD1 (5 bases). Trimming stripped 2 bases from V and 7 bases from J, with 15 bases between. Germline lookup yields CDR1 KGHSH and CDR2 LQKENI. There are 15 residues in the CDR3. DNA of the CDR3: TGTGCCAGCTCACCAGGAGACAGTCCAGGGCAGCCCCAGCATTTT. Amino acids: CASSPGDSPGQPQHF.

The chain employs TRBV5-6 and TRBJ2-7, with D possibly being TRBD1 (6 bases). This CDR3 spans 12 amino acids. V lost 0 bases to trimming and J lost 6 bases, with 7 bases between them. The V gene's germline CDR1 is SGHDT and CDR2 YYEEEE. CDR3: CASSLGQAEQYF. The DNA of the CDR3 is TGTGCCAGCAGCTTGGGACAGGCCGAGCAGTACTTC. Together with reference TRBV5-6 and TRBJ2-7, the CDR3 gives the full variable domain: DAGVTQSPTHLIKTRGQQVTLRCSPKSGHDTVSWYQQALGQGPQFIFQYYEEEERQRGNFPDRFSGHQFPNYSSELNVNALLLGDSALYLCASSLGQAEQYFGPGTRLTVT.

CDR3 DNA: TGTGCCAGCAGCTTGGGCGGGACCGAGCAGTACTTC. Its translation: CASSLGGTEQYF. The chain employs TRBV5-8 and TRBJ2-7; D may be TRBD2 (6 bases). Germline V gene sequence: CDR1 SGHTS, CDR2 YDEGEE. The CDR3 is made up of 12 amino acids. V lost 0 bases and J 6 bases, leaving 7 bases between the germline ends.

V gene TRBV9 combines with J gene TRBJ2-1; D is possibly TRBD2 (6 bases). V was trimmed by 0 bases and J by 8 bases, leaving 12 bases between them. The CDR3 is 14 residues long. Germline lookup yields CDR1 SGDLS and CDR2 YYNGEE. The CDR3 reads CASSVVGRSYEQFF. CDR3 coding DNA: TGTGCCAGCAGCGTAGTCGGGAGATCTTATGAGCAGTTCTTC.

On this clone itself: A junction boundary mismatches the germline segment, possibly from a read error. CDR3 loop: CSSSLRADTQYF. CDR3 in DNA: TGTTCCAGCAGCTTGAGGGCAGATACGCAGTATTTT. The rearrangement links TRBV7-9 to TRBJ2-3, with a possible D match to TRBD2 (5 bases). The CDR3 has 12 amino acids. Germline V lookup: CDR1 SEHNR, CDR2 FQNEAQ (reference sequence). The variable domain in full, completed from reference TRBV7-9 and TRBJ2-3, reads DTGVSQNPRHKITKRGQNVTFRCDPISEHNRLYWYRQTLGQGPEFLTYFQNEAQLEKSRLLSDRFSAERPKGSFSTLEIQRTEQGDSAMYLCSSSLRADTQYFGPGTRLTVL.

This sequence joins TRBV4-2 and TRBJ1-1; no firm D call. Germline CDR1 LGHNA, CDR2 YNFKEQ. There are 13 residues in the CDR3. With 1 base removed from V and 8 bases from J, the gap between germline ends came to 11 bases. Here the CDR3 reads CASSQGPTTEAFF. The CDR3 nucleotides read TGTGCCAGCAGCCAAGGCCCGACAACCGAAGCTTTCTTT.

This sequence joins TRBV14 and TRBJ1-2; the D gene is possibly TRBD1 (6 bases). The germline V gene encodes CDR1 SGHDN and CDR2 FVKESK. Between the trimmed V and J ends, which lost 4 bases and 2 bases, there was a span of 14 bases. CDR3 size: 15 residues. The CDR3 region is CASSLLGASNYGYTF. Here the CDR3 DNA reads TGTGCCAGCAGCCTGTTGGGGGCGTCAAACTATGGCTACACCTTC.